The present entry profiles one TCR beta chain with its context. The germline CDR1 and CDR2 sequences are SQVTM and ANQGSEA. V gave up 6 bases and J gave up 6 bases, with 15 bases separating them. The CDR3 runs 13 residues. TCRdb's copy holds only in-frame clones and misses some; the assay was immunoSEQ multiplex PCR. Of roughly 250,000 clones listed, 83% are singletons. The data derive from a study of blood T cell repertoires in COVID-19. Overall study context: Spain, Italy and the United States supplied samples that represented acute and convalescent COVID-19.

This TCR came from a human donor in a cohort sampled during active COVID-19. Sequenced sample: peripheral blood. V and J are TRBV29-1 and TRBJ1-5; D is possibly TRBD1 (6 bases). CDR3 bases: TGCAGCGTGCGGGGGGCGCCCGGTCAGCCCCAGCATTTT. Encoded protein: CSVRGAPGQPQHF.